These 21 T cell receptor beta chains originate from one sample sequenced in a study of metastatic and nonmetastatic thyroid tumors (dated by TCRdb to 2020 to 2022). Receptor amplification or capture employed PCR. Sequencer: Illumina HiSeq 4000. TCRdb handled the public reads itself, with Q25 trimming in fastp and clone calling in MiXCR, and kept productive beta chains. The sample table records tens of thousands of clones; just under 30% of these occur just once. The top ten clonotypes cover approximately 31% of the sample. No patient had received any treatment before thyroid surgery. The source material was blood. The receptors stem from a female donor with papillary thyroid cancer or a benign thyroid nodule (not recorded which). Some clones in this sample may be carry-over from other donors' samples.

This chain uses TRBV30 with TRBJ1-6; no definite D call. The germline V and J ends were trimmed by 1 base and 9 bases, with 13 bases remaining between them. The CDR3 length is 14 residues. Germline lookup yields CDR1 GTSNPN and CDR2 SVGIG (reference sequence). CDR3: CAWSDGHVGSPLHF. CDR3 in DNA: TGTGCCTGGAGTGATGGGCACGTAGGTTCACCCCTCCACTTT.

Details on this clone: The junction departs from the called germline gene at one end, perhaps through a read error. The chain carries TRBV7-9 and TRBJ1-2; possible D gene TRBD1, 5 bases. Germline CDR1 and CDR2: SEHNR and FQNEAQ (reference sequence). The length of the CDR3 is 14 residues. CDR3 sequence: CASSFTGQRYVYTF. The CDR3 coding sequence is TGTGCCAGCAGCTTCACGGGGCAGAGGTATGTCTACACCTTC. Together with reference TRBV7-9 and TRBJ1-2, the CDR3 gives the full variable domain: DTGVSQNPRHKITKRGQNVTFRCDPISEHNRLYWYRQTLGQGPEFLTYFQNEAQLEKSRLLSDRFSAERPKGSFSTLEIQRTEQGDSAMYLCASSFTGQRYVYTFGSGTRLTVV.

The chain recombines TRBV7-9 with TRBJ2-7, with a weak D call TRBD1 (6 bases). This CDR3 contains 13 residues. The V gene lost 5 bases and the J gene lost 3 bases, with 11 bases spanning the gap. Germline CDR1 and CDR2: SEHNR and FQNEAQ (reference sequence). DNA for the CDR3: TGTGCCAGCAGCCCGTTACAGGGCTACGAGCAGTACTTC. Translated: CASSPLQGYEQYF.

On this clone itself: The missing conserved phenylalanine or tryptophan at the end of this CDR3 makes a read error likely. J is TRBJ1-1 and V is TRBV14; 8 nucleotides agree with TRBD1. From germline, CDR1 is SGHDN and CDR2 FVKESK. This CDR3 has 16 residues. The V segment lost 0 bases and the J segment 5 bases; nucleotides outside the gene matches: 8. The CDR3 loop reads CASSQDRLTGVTEAFL. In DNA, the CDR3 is TGTGCCAGCAGCCAAGATCGCTTGACAGGGGTAACTGAAGCTTTCCTT.

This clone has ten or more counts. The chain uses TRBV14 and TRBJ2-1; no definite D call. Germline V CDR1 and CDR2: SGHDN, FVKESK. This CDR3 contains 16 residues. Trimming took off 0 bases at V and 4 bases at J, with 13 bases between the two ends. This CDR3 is CASSQDKGLRYNEQFF. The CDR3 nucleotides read TGTGCCAGCAGCCAAGATAAGGGCCTTCGATACAATGAGCAGTTCTTC.

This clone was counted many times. The DNA of the CDR3 is TGTGCTAGTGGGTCAACAGGGGCGAGGAACTATGGCTACACCTTC. Its protein is CASGSTGARNYGYTF. The rearrangement links TRBV12-5 to TRBJ1-2; TRBD1 matches at 7 bases. Germline V gene sequence: CDR1 LGHNT, CDR2 FRNRAP. Germline trimming cut 6 bases from V and 2 bases from J; bases unmatched to any gene: 9. The CDR3 extends over 15 amino acids.

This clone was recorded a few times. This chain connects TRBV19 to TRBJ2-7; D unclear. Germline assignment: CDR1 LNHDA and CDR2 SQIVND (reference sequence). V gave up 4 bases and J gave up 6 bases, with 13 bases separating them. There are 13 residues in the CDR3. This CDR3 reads CASSNPPLVEQYF. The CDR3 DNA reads TGTGCCAGTAGTAACCCACCCCTAGTCGAGCAGTACTTC.

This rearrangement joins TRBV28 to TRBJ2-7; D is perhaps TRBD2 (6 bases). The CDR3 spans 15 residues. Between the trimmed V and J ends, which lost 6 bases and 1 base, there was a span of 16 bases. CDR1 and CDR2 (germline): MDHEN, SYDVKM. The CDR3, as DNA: TGTGCCAGCAGCCCAGGGACTGCCCCATCCTACGAGCAGTACTTC. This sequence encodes CASSPGTAPSYEQYF.

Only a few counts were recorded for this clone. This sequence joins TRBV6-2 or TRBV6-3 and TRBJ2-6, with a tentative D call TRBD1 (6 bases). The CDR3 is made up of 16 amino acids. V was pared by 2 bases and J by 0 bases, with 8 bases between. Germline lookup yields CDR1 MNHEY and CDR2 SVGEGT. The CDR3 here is CASSYRGGSGANVLTF. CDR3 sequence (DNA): TGTGCCAGCAGTTACAGAGGGGGCTCTGGGGCCAACGTCCTGACTTTC.

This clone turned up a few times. CDR3 nucleotide sequence: TGTGCCAGCAGTAGGGCAGATACATTAAGATATGGCTACACCTTC. This sequence encodes CASSRADTLRYGYTF. This rearrangement joins TRBV25-1 to TRBJ1-2; D unclear. V was cut by 5 bases and J by 5 bases, with 18 bases left in between. CDR1 is MGHDK and CDR2 is SYGVNS in the germline V gene. The CDR3 has 15 amino acids.

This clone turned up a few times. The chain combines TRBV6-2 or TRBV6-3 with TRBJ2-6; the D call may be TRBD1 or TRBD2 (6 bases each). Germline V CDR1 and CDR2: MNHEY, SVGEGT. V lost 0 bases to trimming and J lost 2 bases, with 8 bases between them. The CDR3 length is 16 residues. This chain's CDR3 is CASSYSGGTGANVLTF. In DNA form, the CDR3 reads TGTGCCAGCAGTTACTCGGGGGGCACTGGGGCCAACGTCCTGACTTTC.

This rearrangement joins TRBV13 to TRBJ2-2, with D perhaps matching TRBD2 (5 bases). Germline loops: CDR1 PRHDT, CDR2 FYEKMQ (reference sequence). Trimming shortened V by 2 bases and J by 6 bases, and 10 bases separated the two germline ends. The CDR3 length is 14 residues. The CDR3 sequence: CASSLRRMAGELFF. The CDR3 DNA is TGTGCCAGCAGCTTACGGAGGATGGCCGGGGAGCTGTTTTTT.

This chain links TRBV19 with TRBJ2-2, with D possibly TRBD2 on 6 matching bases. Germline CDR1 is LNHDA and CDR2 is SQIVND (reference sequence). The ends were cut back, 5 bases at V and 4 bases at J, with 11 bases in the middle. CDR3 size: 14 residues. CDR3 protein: CASSPDYLTGELFF. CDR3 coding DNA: TGTGCCAGTAGTCCGGACTACCTCACCGGGGAGCTGTTTTTT.

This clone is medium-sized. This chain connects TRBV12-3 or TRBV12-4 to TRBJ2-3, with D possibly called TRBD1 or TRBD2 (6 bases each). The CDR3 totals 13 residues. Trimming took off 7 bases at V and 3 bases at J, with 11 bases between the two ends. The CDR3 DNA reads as TGTGCCAGCAATAAGGGGGGAACAGATACGCAGTATTTT. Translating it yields CASNKGGTDTQYF.

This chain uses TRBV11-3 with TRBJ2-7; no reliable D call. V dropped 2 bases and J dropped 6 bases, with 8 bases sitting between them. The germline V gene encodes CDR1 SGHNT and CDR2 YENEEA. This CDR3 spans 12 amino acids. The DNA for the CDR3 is TGTGCCAGCAGCTTACGCCGGGTCGAGCAGTACTTC. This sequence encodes CASSLRRVEQYF.

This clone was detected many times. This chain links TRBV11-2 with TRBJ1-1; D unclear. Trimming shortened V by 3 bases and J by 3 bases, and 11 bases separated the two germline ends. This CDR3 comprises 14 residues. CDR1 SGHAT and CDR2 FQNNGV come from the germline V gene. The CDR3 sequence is CASSFFGVDTEAFF. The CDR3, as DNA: TGTGCCAGCAGCTTTTTCGGGGTGGACACTGAAGCTTTCTTT. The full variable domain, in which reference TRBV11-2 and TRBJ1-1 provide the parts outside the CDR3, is EAGVAQSPRYKIIEKRQSVAFWCNPISGHATLYWYQQILGQGPKLLIQFQNNGVVDDSQLPKDRFSAERLKGVDSTLKIQPAKLEDSAVYLCASSFFGVDTEAFFGQGTRLTVV.

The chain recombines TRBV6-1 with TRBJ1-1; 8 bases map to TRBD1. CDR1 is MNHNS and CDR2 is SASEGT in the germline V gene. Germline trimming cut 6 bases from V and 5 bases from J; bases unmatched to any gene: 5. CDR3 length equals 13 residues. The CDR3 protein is CASRTGALTEAFF. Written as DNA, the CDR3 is TGTGCCAGCAGGACAGGGGCATTAACTGAAGCTTTCTTT.

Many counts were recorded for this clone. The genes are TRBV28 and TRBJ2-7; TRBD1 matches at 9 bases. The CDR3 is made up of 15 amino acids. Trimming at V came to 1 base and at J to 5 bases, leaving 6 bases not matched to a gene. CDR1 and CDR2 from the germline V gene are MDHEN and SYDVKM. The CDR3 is CASSLLTGGRNEQYF. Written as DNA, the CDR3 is TGTGCCAGCAGTTTATTGACAGGGGGAAGGAACGAGCAGTACTTC.

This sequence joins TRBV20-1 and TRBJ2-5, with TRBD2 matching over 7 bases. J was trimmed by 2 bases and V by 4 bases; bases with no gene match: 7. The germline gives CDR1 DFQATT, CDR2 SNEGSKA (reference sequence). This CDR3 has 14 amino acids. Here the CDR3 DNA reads TGCAGTGCTAATGGGGGGACTACTCAAGAGACCCAGTACTTC. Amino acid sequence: CSANGGTTQETQYF.

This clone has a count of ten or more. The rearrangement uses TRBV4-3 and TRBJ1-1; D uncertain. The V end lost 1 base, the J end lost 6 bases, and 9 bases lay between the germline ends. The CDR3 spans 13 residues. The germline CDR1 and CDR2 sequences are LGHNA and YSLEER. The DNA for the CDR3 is TGCGCCAGCAGCCAAGGTTTGGGTTCTGAAGCTTTCTTT. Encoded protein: CASSQGLGSEAFF.

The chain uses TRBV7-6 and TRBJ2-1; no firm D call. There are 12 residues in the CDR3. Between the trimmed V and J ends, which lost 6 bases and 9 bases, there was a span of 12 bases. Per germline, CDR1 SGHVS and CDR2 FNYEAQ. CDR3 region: CASRPENGEQFF. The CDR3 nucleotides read TGTGCCAGCAGACCAGAGAACGGTGAGCAGTTCTTC. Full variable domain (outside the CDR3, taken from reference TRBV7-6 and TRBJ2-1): GAGVSQSPRYKVTKRGQDVALRCDPISGHVSLYWYRQALGQGPEFLTYFNYEAQQDKSGLPNDRFSAERPEGSISTLTIQRTEQRDSAMYRCASRPENGEQFFGPGTRLTVL.